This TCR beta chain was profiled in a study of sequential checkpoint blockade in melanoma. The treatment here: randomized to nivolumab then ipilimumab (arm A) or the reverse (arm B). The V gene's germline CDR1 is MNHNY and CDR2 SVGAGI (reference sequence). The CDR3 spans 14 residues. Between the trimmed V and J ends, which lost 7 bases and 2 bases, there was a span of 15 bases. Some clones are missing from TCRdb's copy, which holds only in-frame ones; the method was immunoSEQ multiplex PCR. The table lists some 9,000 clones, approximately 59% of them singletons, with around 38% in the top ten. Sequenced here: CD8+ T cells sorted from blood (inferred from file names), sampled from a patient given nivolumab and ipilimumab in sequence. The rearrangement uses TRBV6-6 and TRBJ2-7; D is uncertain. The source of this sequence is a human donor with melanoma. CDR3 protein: CASNPTPATYEQYF. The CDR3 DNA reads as TGTGCCAGCAACCCGACTCCGGCGACCTACGAGCAGTACTTC.